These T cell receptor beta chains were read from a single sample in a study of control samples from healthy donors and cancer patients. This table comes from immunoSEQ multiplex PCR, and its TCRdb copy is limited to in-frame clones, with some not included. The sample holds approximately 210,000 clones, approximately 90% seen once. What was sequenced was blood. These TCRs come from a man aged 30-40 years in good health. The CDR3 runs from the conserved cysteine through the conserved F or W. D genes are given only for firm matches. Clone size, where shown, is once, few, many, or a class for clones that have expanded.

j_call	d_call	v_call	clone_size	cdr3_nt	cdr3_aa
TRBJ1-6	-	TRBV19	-	TGTGCCAGTAGTATCCGAGGGCAGGATTCACCCCTCCACTTT	CASSIRGQDSPLHF
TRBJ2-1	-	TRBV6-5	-	TGTGCCAGCTCCGCAGAAGGGGGTTATGAGCAGTTCTTC	CASSAEGGYEQFF
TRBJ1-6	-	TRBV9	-	TGTGCCAGCAGCCCAAGGGCATCCTATAATTCACCCCTCCACTTT	CASSPRASYNSPLHF
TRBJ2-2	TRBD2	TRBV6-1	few	TGTGCCAGCAGTGAATTCGCCGGGAGGGGCACCGGGGAGCTGTTTTTT	CASSEFAGRGTGELFF
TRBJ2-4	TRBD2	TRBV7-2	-	TGTGCCAGCAGCTTAGGGCTAGCGGGGGGGTCGGCCCTAAACATTCAGTACTTC	CASSLGLAGGSALNIQYF
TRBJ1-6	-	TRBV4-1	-	TGCGCCAGCAGCCAAGAACGATGGCAGGGTGGCTATAATTCACCCCTCCACTTT	CASSQERWQGGYNSPLHF
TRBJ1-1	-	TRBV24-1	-	TGTGCCACTCCCCAGTACTGGCAGGGACTTGAAGCTTTCTTT	CATPQYWQGLEAFF
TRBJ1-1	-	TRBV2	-	TGTGCCAGCAGTGACGGCATTGGGACAACGAACACTGAAGCTTTCTTT	CASSDGIGTTNTEAFF
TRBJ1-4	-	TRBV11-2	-	TGTGCCAGCAGCTTAAACCCGGACGGTCATAATGAAAAACTGTTTTTT	CASSLNPDGHNEKLFF
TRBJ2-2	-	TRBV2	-	TGTGCCAGCAGTGGGGGTCTAGCACGTGACGGGGAGCTGTTTTTT	CASSGGLARDGELFF
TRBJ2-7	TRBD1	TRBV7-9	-	TGTGCCAGCAGCCGGGACAGGGTCGACGAGCAGTACTTC	CASSRDRVDEQYF
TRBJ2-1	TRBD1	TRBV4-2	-	TGTGCCAGCAGCCAAGGGACAGGGGCGAGACCTGAGCAGTTCTTC	CASSQGTGARPEQFF
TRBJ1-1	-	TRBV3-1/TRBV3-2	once	TGTGCCAGCAGCCAAGGCGGGCAGGTCGGGAACACTGAAGCTTTCTTT	CASSQGGQVGNTEAFF
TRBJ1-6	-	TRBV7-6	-	TGTGCCAGCAGCCCCTTACCCCGGGGTACTGCTAATTCACCCCTCCACTTT	CASSPLPRGTANSPLHF
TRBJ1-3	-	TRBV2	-	TGTGCCAGCAGTGAGCTCTCAGGGATCTCTGGAAACACCATATATTTT	CASSELSGISGNTIYF